The 32 T cell receptor beta chains below come from one sample, sequenced in a study of technical replicates of blood from several donors. Sequenced by immunoSEQ multiplex PCR; TCRdb stores in-frame clones only, minus some. The sample includes tens of thousands of clones, roughly 93% seen only once; the top ten take less than 0.3%. The sequencing sample was made of T cells isolated from PBMCs. These receptors were obtained from a human donor in good health.

DNA for the CDR3: TGCAGCGTTGAAGGGCAGGGCGCCTGGGGCTACACCTTC. It codes for CSVEGQGAWGYTF. This chain links TRBV29-1 with TRBJ1-2, with D maybe TRBD1 (5 bases). Trimming took off 1 base at V and 8 bases at J, with 14 bases between the two ends. Germline V lookup: CDR1 SQVTM, CDR2 ANQGSEA. The CDR3 sequence is 13 residues long.

This clone was seen more than once but under ten times. V gene TRBV5-1 combines with J gene TRBJ1-1, with 8 bases matching TRBD1. The CDR3 loop spans 14 amino acids. Germline CDR1 reads SGHRS; CDR2 reads YFSETQ. Losses at the gene ends were 4 bases for V and 6 bases for J; bases not matched to a gene: 8. For the CDR3, the DNA is TGCGCCAGCAGCCAAACAGGGGGTTCCGCTGAAGCTTTCTTT. Its translation is CASSQTGGSAEAFF.

The count of this clone is one. This chain links TRBV6-5 with TRBJ2-1, with a tentative D call TRBD2 (6 bases). The germline V gene has CDR1 MNHEY and CDR2 SVGAGI. This CDR3 is 16 amino acids long. V lost 4 bases to trimming and J lost 0 bases, with 13 bases between them. CDR3 sequence reads: CASSSLTSLSYNEQFF. CDR3 DNA sequence: TGTGCCAGCAGTTCGCTGACTAGTCTCTCCTACAATGAGCAGTTCTTC.

This chain links TRBV28 with TRBJ1-1; a possible D gene is TRBD1 (6 bases). This CDR3 has 16 residues. Germline CDR1 MDHEN, CDR2 SYDVKM. The ends were cut back, 6 bases at V and 8 bases at J, with 25 bases in the middle. As DNA, the CDR3 is TGTGCCAGCAGCAGCGCCATTTGGGCAGGGGAGATAGAAGCTTTCTTT. Its protein is CASSSAIWAGEIEAFF.

The chain employs TRBV7-9 and TRBJ2-2; the D gene is possibly TRBD2 (5 bases). Trimming took off 1 base at V and 6 bases at J, with 6 bases between the two ends. Germline assignment: CDR1 SEHNR and CDR2 FQNEAQ (reference sequence). This CDR3 spans 13 amino acids. CDR3 in DNA: TGTGCCAGCAGCTTAGAGAGGGCCGGGGAGCTGTTTTTT. It yields the protein CASSLERAGELFF.

V and J are TRBV7-2 and TRBJ2-2; D is unresolved. The germline V gene encodes CDR1 SGHTA and CDR2 FQGNSA. Trimming pared 4 bases from V and 4 bases from J, leaving 16 bases between. The CDR3 is made up of 16 amino acids. The DNA for the CDR3 is TGTGCCAGCAGCTCTCGGCCCAAGCCGGGCACCGGGGAGCTGTTTTTT. As protein: CASSSRPKPGTGELFF.

In this sample, this clone turned up a few times. The chain uses TRBV5-4 and TRBJ2-7, with TRBD2 as a possible D gene (6 bases). Germline values: CDR1 SGHNT, CDR2 YYREEE (reference sequence). Deletions cut 1 base from V and 5 bases from J, with 13 bases between. The CDR3 loop spans 14 amino acids. CDR3 bases: TGTGCCAGCAGCTTGTATGCAGGGAGGAACGAGCAGTACTTC. This codes for CASSLYAGRNEQYF.

The chain recombines TRBV6-5 with TRBJ1-2; D remains ambiguous. The CDR3 covers 14 residues. Germline V gives CDR1 MNHEY, CDR2 SVGAGI. Trimming removed 4 bases from V and 5 bases from J, with 14 bases in between. The CDR3: CASSSRSLRYGYTF. The CDR3 coding sequence is TGTGCCAGCAGTTCCCGTAGCTTGCGGTATGGCTACACCTTC.

V gene TRBV29-1 combines with J gene TRBJ2-3, with TRBD1 as a possible D gene (5 bases). CDR1 and CDR2 (germline): SQVTM, ANQGSEA. Between the trimmed V and J ends, which lost 2 bases and 1 base, there was a span of 7 bases. There are 13 residues in the CDR3. Written as DNA, the CDR3 is TGCAGCGTTGAATCAGGGCGCACAGATACGCAGTATTTT. Protein: CSVESGRTDTQYF.

V is TRBV11-3 and J is TRBJ2-2; TRBD2 matches at 9 bases. The germline V gene has CDR1 SGHNT and CDR2 YENEEA. With 1 base clipped from V and 6 bases from J, the junction kept 3 bases outside the gene matches. This CDR3 has 15 residues. CDR3 nucleotide sequence: TGTGCCAGCAGCTTAGTTCCTAGCGGGGCCGGGGAGCTGTTTTTT. This translates into CASSLVPSGAGELFF.

The table lists this clone with a count of one. V gene TRBV2 combines with J gene TRBJ1-1; D is unclear. The V end lost 5 bases, the J end lost 1 base, and 2 bases lay between the germline ends. CDR3 length: 11 amino acids. CDR1 and CDR2 from the germline V gene are SNHLY and FYNNEI. CDR3 DNA: TGTGCCAGCAGTCGGAACACTGAAGCTTTCTTT. Translation: CASSRNTEAFF.

This sequence joins TRBV7-9 and TRBJ1-2; D might be TRBD1 (5 bases). Trimming stripped 4 bases from V and 8 bases from J, with 17 bases between. The CDR3 extends over 14 amino acids. Germline V gives CDR1 SEHNR, CDR2 FQNEAQ (reference sequence). CDR3 in DNA: TGTGCCAGCAGCTCAAGGACATTCCTGCGCGGCTACACCTTC. Translated, it gives CASSSRTFLRGYTF. The full variable domain, its missing parts supplied by reference TRBV7-9 and TRBJ1-2, is DTGVSQNPRHKITKRGQNVTFRCDPISEHNRLYWYRQTLGQGPEFLTYFQNEAQLEKSRLLSDRFSAERPKGSFSTLEIQRTEQGDSAMYLCASSSRTFLRGYTFGSGTRLTVV.

The chain links TRBV21-1 to TRBJ2-3; no check of the table's D call, TRBD2, against the DNA was made. TRBV21-1 is termed a pseudogene. This CDR3 has 16 amino acids. The CDR3 DNA reads as TGTGCCAGCAGCTTGACTAGCGGGAGGCTCACAGATACGCAGTATTTT. Residues: CASSLTSGRLTDTQYF.

The rearrangement joins TRBV28 to TRBJ1-5, with D possibly being TRBD1 (5 bases). CDR1 is MDHEN and CDR2 is SYDVKM in the germline V gene. V dropped 3 bases and J dropped 1 base, with 16 bases sitting between them. The CDR3 is 17 residues long. The CDR3 DNA reads TGTGCCAGCAGTTTGGGGCTACATGGATTCAGCAATCAGCCCCAGCATTTT. Its translation: CASSLGLHGFSNQPQHF.

V and J are TRBV7-9 and TRBJ1-4; D gene unclear. The CDR3 contains 11 residues. CDR1 is SEHNR and CDR2 is FQNEAQ in the germline V gene (reference sequence). V lost 6 bases, J lost 4 bases, and 3 bases lay in between. The CDR3 DNA reads TGTGCCAGCAGGAGTAATGAAAAACTGTTTTTT. Translated: CASRSNEKLFF.

This sequence joins TRBV15 and TRBJ2-1, with no clear D. Deletions cut 0 bases from V and 14 bases from J, with 17 bases between. Germline V gives CDR1 LNHNV, CDR2 YYDKDF (reference sequence). The CDR3 is 14 amino acids. CDR3 protein: CATSRDRITQEEFF. CDR3 sequence (DNA): TGTGCCACCAGCAGAGATCGGATCACTCAAGAGGAGTTCTTC.

The V and J genes are TRBV7-3 and TRBJ2-1, with 9 positions matching TRBD2. From germline, CDR1 is SGHTA and CDR2 FQGTGA. J gave up 7 bases and V 3 bases, and 7 bases lay outside the gene matches. This CDR3 region has 15 residues. This CDR3 is CASSLRGGTLNEQFF. CDR3 in DNA: TGTGCCAGCAGCTTGCGGGGGGGCACTTTGAATGAGCAGTTCTTC.

The CDR3 is CASTQTLAGGFGEQFF. The CDR3 DNA sequence: TGTGCCAGCACCCAAACCCTAGCGGGAGGTTTTGGCGAGCAGTTCTTC. The chain combines TRBV11-2 with TRBJ2-1, with 11 bases aligning to TRBD2. Trimming cost V 7 bases and J 10 bases; bases outside gene matches: 15. The CDR3 spans 16 residues. The germline gives CDR1 SGHAT, CDR2 FQNNGV.

CDR3 protein: CASSPGLASYEQYF. CDR3 bases: TGTGCCAGCAGCCCGGGACTAGCCAGCTACGAGCAGTACTTC. The chain recombines TRBV5-5 with TRBJ2-7, with 9 bases aligning to TRBD2. The germline V gene encodes CDR1 SGHKS and CDR2 YYEKEE (reference sequence). This CDR3 is 14 amino acids long. Trimming at V came to 4 bases and at J to 3 bases, leaving 5 bases not matched to a gene. Combining the CDR3 with reference TRBV5-5 and TRBJ2-7 gives the whole variable domain DAGVTQSPTHLIKTRGQQVTLRCSPISGHKSVSWYQQVLGQGPQFIFQYYEKEERGRGNFPDRFSARQFPNYSSELNVNALLLGDSALYLCASSPGLASYEQYFGPGTRLTVT.

The chain is built from TRBV5-1 and TRBJ2-3; 8 bases map to TRBD1. This CDR3 spans 16 amino acids. Trimming cost V 0 bases and J 0 bases; bases outside gene matches: 3. Looked up from germline, CDR1 is SGHRS and CDR2 is YFSETQ. The CDR3 sequence is CASSLDGQGSTDTQYF. CDR3 nucleotides: TGCGCCAGCAGCTTGGATGGACAGGGCAGCACAGATACGCAGTATTTT.

The chain recombines TRBV4-1 with TRBJ1-6; 9 bases match TRBD1. Germline V gives CDR1 MGHRA, CDR2 YSYEKL. The CDR3 loop spans 16 amino acids. V shed 4 bases and J 7 bases; nucleotides not matched to a gene: 8. The CDR3 DNA reads as TGCGCCAGCAGCCTTGAAGGGACAGGGCCAAATTCACCCCTCCACTTT. It encodes CASSLEGTGPNSPLHF.

This chain uses TRBV11-2 with TRBJ2-7, with TRBD1 matching 7 bases. The J segment lost 4 bases and the V segment lost 5 bases, leaving 11 bases of the junction unmatched. This CDR3 has 15 residues. CDR1 and CDR2 (germline): SGHAT, FQNNGV. CDR3 DNA sequence: TGTGCCAGCAGCCCCCCGGGACAGAGAACTTACGAGCAGTACTTC. This gives the protein CASSPPGQRTYEQYF.

J is TRBJ2-2 and V is TRBV6-1; weak D call: TRBD2 (6 bases). Germline CDR1 reads MNHNS; CDR2 reads SASEGT. The CDR3 spans 15 residues. V was trimmed by 8 bases and J by 6 bases, leaving 19 bases between them. The CDR3 reads CASPSWAAGAGELFF. CDR3 sequence (DNA): TGTGCCAGCCCCTCGTGGGCAGCGGGTGCCGGGGAGCTGTTTTTT.

V is TRBV5-6 and J is TRBJ2-1; 7 nucleotides match TRBD2. Unmatched junction bases numbered 5, after V lost 6 bases and J lost 2 bases. The CDR3 spans 14 residues. The germline V gene has CDR1 SGHDT and CDR2 YYEEEE. The CDR3 region has the DNA TGTGCCAGCAAGCGGGAACAAACCTACAATGAGCAGTTCTTC. Protein product: CASKREQTYNEQFF.

The chain uses TRBV4-1 and TRBJ1-5; tentative D call: TRBD1 (5 bases). The length of the CDR3 is 17 residues. V gave up 3 bases and J gave up 1 base, with 16 bases separating them. Germline values: CDR1 MGHRA, CDR2 YSYEKL. This CDR3 is CASSQGPGGMSNQPQHF. In nucleotides, the CDR3 is TGCGCCAGCAGCCAGGGGCCCGGGGGGATGAGCAATCAGCCCCAGCATTTT.

The chain uses TRBV30 and TRBJ1-5; 7 nucleotides align to TRBD1. Germline CDR1 and CDR2: GTSNPN and SVGIG (reference sequence). The V gene end was trimmed by 5 bases and the J gene end by 0 bases; junction bases not matched to a gene: 1. The CDR3 runs 13 residues. The DNA of the CDR3 is TGTGCCTGGGACAGGGATAGCAATCAGCCCCAGCATTTT. Its translation: CAWDRDSNQPQHF.

The V call is TRBV15, the J call TRBJ1-1; TRBD1 is a possible D gene (5 bases). The V gene lost 1 base and the J gene lost 2 bases, with 14 bases spanning the gap. This CDR3 is built from 16 residues. CDR1 is LNHNV, CDR2 YYDKDF, per germline (reference sequence). In DNA form, the CDR3 reads TGTGCCACCAGCAGAGGGTTAGGGGTCCTCAACACTGAAGCTTTCTTT. It translates to CATSRGLGVLNTEAFF.

V is TRBV10-2 and J is TRBJ1-2; 7 bases are shared with TRBD1. There are 14 residues in the CDR3. The V segment lost 6 bases and the J segment 4 bases; nucleotides outside the gene matches: 8. Germline V lookup: CDR1 WSHSY, CDR2 SAAADI. This CDR3 is CASSGQDSLYGYTF. The CDR3, as DNA: TGCGCCAGCAGCGGACAGGATTCGCTCTATGGCTACACCTTC.

The chain employs TRBV30 and TRBJ1-2, with 7 positions matching TRBD1. The CDR3 spans 14 residues. Trimming at V came to 3 bases and at J to 2 bases, leaving 6 bases not matched to a gene. Looked up from germline, CDR1 is GTSNPN and CDR2 is SVGIG (reference sequence). DNA for the CDR3: TGTGCCTGGAGGGCGGGACAGTCAAACTATGGCTACACCTTC. This gives the protein CAWRAGQSNYGYTF.

The chain links TRBV5-1 to TRBJ2-3; 12 bases align to TRBD1. The CDR3 spans 18 residues. V lost 4 bases and J lost 4; bases outside the gene matches: 13. The V gene's germline CDR1 is SGHRS and CDR2 YFSETQ. The CDR3 DNA sequence: TGCGCCAGCAGCCCGTACGTCGGGACAGGGGGCAGGTCAGATACGCAGTATTTT. It specifies CASSPYVGTGGRSDTQYF.

The chain employs TRBV21-1 and TRBJ2-5; the listed D gene, TRBD1, was not tested against the DNA. TRBV21-1 is deemed a pseudogene. The CDR3 spans 12 residues. CDR3 protein: CASNRGGETQYF. For the CDR3, the DNA is TGTGCCAGCAACAGGGGTGGGGAGACCCAGTACTTC.

The chain joins TRBV19 to TRBJ1-1; D call uncertain. Trimming shortened V by 1 base and J by 1 base, and 10 bases separated the two germline ends. The CDR3 is 15 residues long. The germline CDR1 and CDR2 sequences are LNHDA and SQIVND (reference sequence). The CDR3 DNA is TGTGCCAGTAGTATAGTTGGTCCGGGGAACACTGAAGCTTTCTTT. Amino acid sequence: CASSIVGPGNTEAFF.